This T cell receptor beta chain was sequenced for a study of cytomegalovirus exposure and HLA in healthy donors (dated by TCRdb to about 2017). Broadly, across the study: The 550 to 750 repertoires of the first cohort and the roughly 120 validation repertoires were produced on the same platform, according to a later analysis. To predict cytomegalovirus infection status, the study combined high-throughput TCR immunosequencing, statistical association of individual TCRs with disease status, and machine learning. Besides the first cohort of under 700 subjects, a separate validation cohort made up of 120 different subjects was used. The study was designed to test whether signatures of past pathogen exposure could be identified by cataloging public T cell receptors. Overall results and qualifications from the work: Subsequent analysis determined that TCRs grouped into clusters in the first cohort also showed a tendency toward co-occurrence across the 120 validation repertoires, and approximately 93% of cluster scores exceeded 0. In vitro tests confirmed that a few of the cytomegalovirus-associated TCR beta chains recognize cytomegalovirus antigens. The authors suggested that the approach could potentially be generalized to other disease states and immunological phenotypes. The classifier was reported to diagnose cytomegalovirus status with high specificity and sensitivity in both the original and validation cohorts. The validation cohort had no HLA typing available for a later analysis, so co-occurrence within that cohort was assessed over all 110 or so repertoires. The study listed 164 TCR beta chains as associated with cytomegalovirus. While some public TCRs were present in many individuals, most TCR sequences turned up only very rarely across donors.

Donors formed part of the validation cohort, which comprised about 120 subjects and was distinct from the first cohort of 690 or so subjects. Concerning this clone: Which antigen it targets is not known. No much larger clone exists at a distance of one base, and base qualities are not known.

Library creation used the immunoSEQ multiplex PCR assay. From the authors' description of their analysis: A statistical classification framework was built for diagnosing cytomegalovirus status from the catalog of TCR beta chain sequences. TCRdb holds this immuneACCESS table with in-frame rearrangements only. Some clones are missing; in checked studies, unresolved V genes explain under half, and the rest has no known cause. That table supplies the V and J calls and clone size; D and trimming were determined from the DNA. Here the sample has roughly 250,000 clones; around 85% occur a single time. The biggest ten clones account for around 1.2% of the sample. The receptor's source is a woman younger than 45 in good health and CMV-seropositive. The sequenced sample consisted of PBMCs.

Here the CDR3 is given as CASSPGTGGGQPQHF. The DNA is TGTGCCAGCAGTCCCGGAACAGGGGGCGGTCAGCCCCAGCATTTT. The sequence joins TRBV27 to TRBJ1-5; TRBD1 fits 9 bases in the junction. The CDR3 runs 15 amino acids, cysteine and phenylalanine included. Only the CDR3 DNA stays, 45 bases, in frame from base 1. CDR1 MNHEY and CDR2 SMNVEV were looked up in the germline V gene (reference sequence). Trimmed from V: 5 bases; trimmed from J: 6 bases; junction bases lacking a gene match: 8.